These 13 T cell receptor beta chains share one sample of origin, sequenced in a study of T cell clones after liver transplantation. The data were produced by immunoSEQ multiplex PCR, yet TCRdb's version contains in-frame clones alone and is incomplete. This repertoire shows approximately 51,000 clones, 86% found once; its top ten account for approximately 15%. The sample in question was CD8+ T cells from blood, obtained 12 months after liver transplant. The receptors were sampled from a human patient who received a liver transplant. Some T cells may have come from the graft donor.

V is TRBV6-6 and J is TRBJ2-7, with a weak D call TRBD2 (6 bases). V was cut by 8 bases and J by 7 bases, with 24 bases left in between. Germline V CDR1 and CDR2: MNHNY, SVGAGI (reference sequence). CDR3 length equals 15 residues. This CDR3 is CASSKPRLDFGEQYF. The CDR3 DNA reads as TGTGCCAGCTCAAAGCCAAGACTAGACTTTGGGGAGCAGTACTTC.

J is TRBJ2-5 and V is TRBV5-1, with TRBD2 as a possible D gene (5 bases). Trimming took 4 bases from V and 0 from J, leaving 16 bases between them. Germline values: CDR1 SGHRS, CDR2 YFSETQ. This CDR3 comprises 16 residues. DNA of the CDR3: TGCGCCAGCAGCCCGGACTCTCCCGCCTACCAAGAGACCCAGTACTTC. Protein: CASSPDSPAYQETQYF.

This clone was detected only once. V and J are TRBV19 and TRBJ2-1; the match to TRBD2 covers 7 bases. The ends lost 8 bases at V and 2 bases at J; junction bases unmatched: 3. This CDR3 spans 13 amino acids. Per the germline V gene, CDR1 is LNHDA and CDR2 is SQIVND (reference sequence). The CDR3 sequence is CASDGGAYNEQFF. DNA for the CDR3: TGTGCCAGTGATGGGGGGGCCTACAATGAGCAGTTCTTC.

This rearrangement joins TRBV7-9 to TRBJ2-7; no clear D. The germline CDR1 and CDR2 sequences are SEHNR and FQNEAQ (reference sequence). This CDR3 is 15 amino acids long. V was shortened by 4 bases and J by 6 bases, with 19 bases between the two germline ends. CDR3 amino acids: CASSSPRILSAEQYF. The CDR3 nucleotides are TGTGCCAGCAGCTCCCCAAGGATCCTATCGGCCGAGCAGTACTTC.

This chain links TRBV4-1 with TRBJ2-7; D assignment may be TRBD1 or TRBD2 (5 bases each). V lost 0 bases to trimming and J lost 0 bases, with 12 bases between them. CDR1 and CDR2 (germline): MGHRA, YSYEKL. CDR3 length equals 16 residues. DNA of the CDR3: TGCGCCAGCAGCCAAGAGGGGACCCCCAGCTCCTACGAGCAGTACTTC. Translation gives CASSQEGTPSSYEQYF.

The V call is TRBV27, the J call TRBJ1-5; D is unclear. With 0 bases removed from V and 6 bases from J, the gap between germline ends came to 9 bases. Germline assignment: CDR1 MNHEY and CDR2 SMNVEV (reference sequence). The CDR3 is 14 amino acids. The CDR3 here is CASSLSPGSQPQHF. As DNA, the CDR3 is TGTGCCAGCAGTTTATCGCCCGGGAGTCAGCCCCAGCATTTT.

This rearrangement joins TRBV6-1 to TRBJ2-3; D unresolved. This CDR3 comprises 15 residues. Trimming shortened V by 1 base and J by 0 bases, and 8 bases separated the two germline ends. The germline V gene encodes CDR1 MNHNS and CDR2 SASEGT. The CDR3 is CASSEVVISTDTQYF. The CDR3 region has the DNA TGTGCCAGCAGTGAAGTTGTGATTAGCACAGATACGCAGTATTTT.

This clone has a single count. This chain's CDR3 is CASSLGTVYEQYF. CDR3 sequence (DNA): TGTGCCAGCAGTTTGGGTACGGTCTACGAGCAGTACTTC. The genes are TRBV27 and TRBJ2-7; no clear D. This CDR3 spans 13 amino acids. The V gene's germline CDR1 is MNHEY and CDR2 SMNVEV (reference sequence). Trimming took off 3 bases at V and 3 bases at J, with 9 bases between the two ends.

J is TRBJ1-1 and V is TRBV27, with 8 bases that match TRBD1. V shed 4 bases and J 4 bases; nucleotides not matched to a gene: 8. In germline, CDR1 is MNHEY, CDR2 SMNVEV (reference sequence). This CDR3 has 15 residues. CDR3 bases: TGTGCCAGCAGTTCAGGGGGCGGAGGGGGCACTGAAGCTTTCTTT. Protein: CASSSGGGGGTEAFF.

Remarks on this clone: One end of the junction varies from germline; a read error may be responsible. This chain links TRBV27 with TRBJ2-1; tentative D call: TRBD2 (6 bases). The germline gives CDR1 MNHEY, CDR2 SMNVEV (reference sequence). This CDR3 comprises 14 residues. The CDR3 region is CASKPTSPLNEQFF. DNA for the CDR3: TGTGCGAGCAAACCGACTAGTCCCCTCAATGAGCAGTTCTTC.

The chain couples TRBV4-1 to TRBJ1-5; D ambiguous. The CDR3 has 13 amino acids. Per germline, CDR1 MGHRA and CDR2 YSYEKL. V lost 6 bases and J lost 6, with 12 bases in between. This CDR3 reads CASSLGTGQPQHF. In DNA form, the CDR3 reads TGCGCCAGCAGTCTGGGAACCGGTCAGCCCCAGCATTTT.

The gene calls are TRBV28 and TRBJ2-7; 9 nucleotides match TRBD1. Germline CDR1 is MDHEN and CDR2 is SYDVKM. V dropped 4 bases and J dropped 3; count of bases not matched to a gene: 4. There are 14 residues in the CDR3. The CDR3 bases are TGTGCCAGCAGTTATCCGGGACAGGGCTACGAGCAGTACTTC. Its protein is CASSYPGQGYEQYF.

V usage is TRBV5-7 and J usage is TRBJ2-1, with D hard to call. TRBV5-7 is known as an ORF, though its function is uncertain. The CDR3 spans 16 residues. Trimming took off 3 bases at V and 3 bases at J, with 16 bases between the two ends. The CDR3 region is CASSCRWWDYYNEQFF. The CDR3 DNA sequence: TGTGCCAGCAGCTGCCGATGGTGGGATTACTACAATGAGCAGTTCTTC.